This T cell receptor beta chain originates from a study of cytomegalovirus exposure and HLA in healthy donors. As for this clone: What it binds is unknown.

Study-level points and caveats: Most TCR sequences were seen very rarely across donors, but some public TCRs occurred in many. Altogether, 150 to 200 TCR beta chains were recorded as cytomegalovirus-associated. Likely technical artifact: a cluster of highly shared sequence variants.

It was with 60 Vbeta and 13 Jbeta primers that the PCR ran. Methods used by the authors: Roughly 11 million shared chains were among roughly 81 million unique TCR beta chains counted in a later analysis. TCRdb's table, derived via immunoSEQ multiplex PCR, lists solely in-frame clones and lacks some. V and J calls and clone size follow that table, whereas D and trimming were derived from the DNA. The sample records 120,000 to 150,000 clones, roughly 80% being singletons. The receptor was isolated from a female donor in good health and CMV-seronegative. Sequenced sample: PBMCs.

DNA of the CDR3: TGCAGCGCTTCCGGGACACCGACCTCTGGAAACACCATATATTTT. This gives the protein CSASGTPTSGNTIYF. This chain links TRBV29-1 with TRBJ1-3, with D perhaps TRBD1 (6 bases). Trimming took 7 bases from V and 0 from J, leaving 16 bases between them. CDR3 size: 15 residues. Germline lookup yields CDR1 SQVTM and CDR2 ANQGSEA.